This is a list of T cell receptor beta chains from one sample in a study of response to subunit inactivated influenza vaccine. TCRdb itself ran the RT-PCR reads through MiXCR, one entry per CDR3 protein. Altogether about 650,000 distinct CDR3 sequences are present, more than 15% being singletons, with the ten largest covering about 9.9%. The sequencing here drew on PBMCs from blood, taken 11 to 12 days after vaccination. The receptors were gathered from a man in his fifties or sixties who received an inactivated influenza vaccine. Both conserved end residues are part of each CDR3. A D gene is named only where the DNA matches it firmly. For some rows the clone size is stated as once, few or many, or as a class when expanded; others skip it.

TRBV10-3	few	14	TRBD1	TRBJ2-5	CAINPGQGIETQYF	TGTGCCATCAACCCTGGACAGGGAATAGAGACCCAGTACTTC
TRBV7-2	NA	17	TRBD1	TRBJ2-7	CASSPPLGDRDTYEQYF	TGTGCCAGCAGCCCCCCCCTAGGGGACAGGGACACCTACGAGCAGTACTTC
TRBV29-1	NA	13	NA	TRBJ1-2	CSVRSGYNYGYTF	TGCAGCGTTCGCTCAGGGTATAACTATGGCTACACCTTC
TRBV10-3	NA	15	TRBD1	TRBJ1-2	CAISKQGDYGYGYTF	TGTGCCATCAGCAAACAGGGGGACTACGGCTATGGCTACACCTTC
TRBV7-2	NA	14	NA	TRBJ1-3	CASSLGTQGNTIYF	TGTGCCAGCAGCTTAGGTACTCAAGGAAACACCATATATTTT
TRBV6-2/TRBV6-3	few	12	NA	TRBJ2-7	CASRQDLYEQYF	TGTGCCAGCAGACAAGACCTCTACGAGCAGTACTTC
TRBV11-2	NA	14	NA	TRBJ2-7	CASSLGREYYEQYF	TGTGCCAGCAGCTTAGGTCGGGAGTACTACGAGCAGTACTTC
TRBV2	few	13	NA	TRBJ1-3	CASTPEEGNTIYF	TGTGCCAGCACCCCAGAGGAGGGAAACACCATATATTTT
TRBV5-4	NA	13	TRBD2	TRBJ2-7	CASSTMTSSEQYF	TGTGCCAGCAGCACAATGACTAGCTCCGAGCAGTACTTC
TRBV15	NA	13	NA	TRBJ2-7	CATSREEGYEQYF	TGTGCCACCAGCAGAGAGGAAGGGTACGAGCAGTACTTC
TRBV15	NA	14	TRBD2	TRBJ2-3	CATSRPTSADTQYF	TGTGCCACCAGCAGACCCACTAGCGCAGATACGCAGTATTTT
TRBV13	NA	15	TRBD1	TRBJ1-2	CASSPTTGRNYGYTF	TGTGCCAGCAGCCCAACGACAGGGAGGAACTATGGCTACACCTTC
TRBV7-2	NA	15	NA	TRBJ2-2	CASSFSPGSTGELFF	TGTGCCAGCAGCTTTTCCCCAGGGAGCACCGGGGAGCTGTTTTTT
TRBV7-2	few	14	NA	TRBJ1-2	CASSLNRQALSYTF	TGTGCCAGCAGCTTAAATCGACAGGCTTTGTCCTACACCTTC
TRBV27	few	15	NA	TRBJ2-7	CASSPTLGNYFEQYF	TGTGCCAGCAGTCCAACCCTTGGGAACTACTTCGAGCAGTACTTC
TRBV28	NA	14	NA	TRBJ2-5	CASSLEYRERPQYF	TGTGCCAGCAGTTTAGAATATCGAGAGAGACCCCAGTACTTC
TRBV5-8	few	15	NA	TRBJ2-2	CASSLRGLPTGELFF	TGTGCCAGCAGCTTAAGAGGACTCCCCACCGGGGAGCTGTTTTTT
TRBV18	many	14	TRBD2	TRBJ2-5	CASSLTSGSETQYF	TGTGCCAGCTCATTGACTAGCGGGAGCGAGACCCAGTACTTC
TRBV5-1	few	16	TRBD1	TRBJ2-2	CASSRGTGQGPGELFF	TGCGCCAGCAGCAGGGGGACAGGGCAGGGTCCCGGGGAGCTGTTTTTT
TRBV28	few	15	TRBD1	TRBJ2-1	CASSSRPRGWGEQFF	TGTGCCAGCAGTTCCCGACCCAGGGGGTGGGGTGAGCAGTTCTTC
TRBV6-1	few	14	NA	TRBJ1-4	CASKKTGADEKLFF	TGTGCCAGCAAAAAAACGGGGGCAGATGAAAAACTGTTTTTT
TRBV7-7	NA	15	TRBD1	TRBJ2-7	CASSLRTGDLGEQYF	TGTGCCAGCAGCCTACGGACAGGGGACCTCGGAGAGCAGTACTTC
TRBV6-2/TRBV6-3	NA	12	NA	TRBJ2-2	CASSYFDGELFF	TGTGCCAGCAGTTATTTCGACGGGGAGCTGTTTTTT
TRBV18	NA	17	NA	TRBJ1-4	CASSPQMTGRNGEKLFF	TGTGCCAGCTCACCCCAGATGACAGGACGGAACGGTGAAAAACTGTTTTTT
TRBV4-3	NA	18	TRBD2	TRBJ2-3	CASSRRTSGGAVRYTQYF	TGCGCCAGCAGCCGTAGGACTAGCGGGGGGGCGGTTCGTTATACGCAGTATTTT
TRBV9	few	14	NA	TRBJ2-5	CASSVGGGWETQYF	TGTGCCAGCAGCGTAGGTGGGGGCTGGGAGACCCAGTACTTC
TRBV2	NA	16	TRBD1	TRBJ2-1	CASRHGQGPTYNEQFF	TGTGCCAGCAGGCACGGACAGGGACCTACTTACAATGAGCAGTTCTTC
TRBV7-2	NA	15	TRBD2	TRBJ2-5	CASSTGLAMGETQYF	TGTGCCAGCAGCACCGGACTAGCGATGGGAGAGACCCAGTACTTC
TRBV29-1	once	15	TRBD1	TRBJ1-1	CSVSRDRQGNTEAFF	TGCAGCGTTTCCAGAGATAGACAGGGGAACACTGAAGCTTTCTTT
TRBV11-1	few	18	NA	TRBJ2-5	CASSIRERPLKSGETQYF	TGTGCCAGCAGCATAAGGGAGCGACCCCTAAAGTCGGGAGAGACCCAGTACTTC
TRBV27	few	14	TRBD1	TRBJ2-3	CASSSGQGLDTQYF	TGTGCCAGCAGCAGTGGACAGGGGCTGGATACGCAGTATTTT
TRBV7-3	NA	15	TRBD2	TRBJ2-3	CASSGTSGSVDTQYF	TGTGCCAGCAGCGGGACTAGCGGGAGTGTAGATACGCAGTATTTT
TRBV6-1	NA	15	NA	TRBJ2-3	CASSPDTVSTDTQYF	TGTGCCAGCAGCCCCGACACCGTTAGTACAGATACGCAGTATTTT
TRBV28	NA	15	NA	TRBJ2-2	CASSSGTPNTGELFF	TGTGCCAGCAGTTCCGGGACACCTAACACCGGGGAGCTGTTTTTT
TRBV10-3	few	13	TRBD2	TRBJ2-1	CAISEGGTREQFF	TGTGCCATCAGTGAGGGGGGGACTAGAGAGCAGTTCTTC
TRBV12-3/TRBV12-4	few	16	TRBD2	TRBJ2-7	CASSLGWREGLDEQYF	TGTGCCAGCAGTTTGGGTTGGCGGGAGGGCCTTGACGAGCAGTACTTC
TRBV11-2	NA	15	TRBD2	TRBJ2-3	CASSKGLAGTDTQYF	TGTGCCAGCAGCAAGGGACTAGCGGGAACAGATACGCAGTATTTT
TRBV24-1	NA	12	NA	TRBJ1-2	CATSNGYYGYTF	TGTGCCACCAGTAACGGCTACTATGGCTACACCTTC
TRBV27	NA	16	TRBD2	TRBJ2-1	CASSFIRTSGGNEQFF	TGTGCCAGCAGTTTCATTCGGACTAGCGGGGGGAATGAGCAGTTCTTC
TRBV29-1	NA	15	TRBD1	TRBJ1-2	CSVDGRQGTDYGYTF	TGCAGCGTTGATGGGCGACAGGGGACGGACTATGGCTACACCTTC
TRBV10-2	NA	14	TRBD1	TRBJ2-1	CASSEYRQGREQFF	TGCGCCAGCAGTGAGTACAGACAGGGGAGAGAGCAGTTCTTC
TRBV7-9	many	17	TRBD2	TRBJ2-3	CASSFIAGATIPDTQYF	TGTGCCAGCAGCTTTATAGCGGGGGCCACCATTCCCGATACGCAGTATTTT
TRBV6-1	few	16	NA	TRBJ1-5	CASNRVLGYSNQPQHF	TGTGCCAGCAACAGGGTCCTGGGCTATAGCAATCAGCCCCAGCATTTT
TRBV7-3	few	13	NA	TRBJ2-3	CASSLTLLDTQYF	TGTGCCAGCAGCTTAACGTTATTAGATACGCAGTATTTT
TRBV29-1	NA	13	NA	TRBJ1-1	CSVEGGRDTEAFF	TGCAGCGTTGAAGGGGGGAGGGACACTGAAGCTTTCTTT
TRBV4-1	NA	15	NA	TRBJ1-4	CASSQVAGLGEKLFF	TGCGCCAGCAGCCAAGTGGCGGGTTTAGGGGAAAAACTGTTTTTT
TRBV11-2	few	15	NA	TRBJ2-1	CASSSVSGVYNEQFF	TGTGCCAGCAGCTCTGTAAGCGGAGTATACAATGAGCAGTTCTTC
TRBV20-1	NA	14	NA	TRBJ1-1	CSAREGRMNTEAFF	TGCAGTGCTAGAGAGGGACGTATGAACACTGAAGCTTTCTTT
TRBV5-1	once	16	TRBD1	TRBJ2-7	CASSRFSGGIGDEQYF	TGCGCCAGCAGCAGATTCTCAGGGGGCATCGGAGACGAGCAGTACTTC
TRBV10-3	few	11	NA	TRBJ2-5	CAIRAEETQYF	TGTGCCATCAGGGCAGAAGAGACCCAGTACTTC
TRBV12-3/TRBV12-4	NA	15	TRBD2	TRBJ2-5	CASGLAGGPGETQYF	TGTGCCAGCGGGTTAGCGGGAGGGCCGGGAGAGACCCAGTACTTC
TRBV2	few	14	NA	TRBJ1-5	CASRDRVNNQPQHF	TGTGCCAGCAGGGACCGGGTCAATAATCAGCCCCAGCATTTT
TRBV11-3	few	21	TRBD1	TRBJ1-3	CASSHRPRQGTLVTAGNTIYF	TGTGCCAGCAGCCACCGCCCGCGACAGGGGACCCTTGTTACGGCTGGAAACACCATATATTTT
TRBV9	few	15	NA	TRBJ1-3	CASSPSRGSGNTIYF	TGTGCCAGCAGCCCAAGTCGGGGATCCGGAAACACCATATATTTT
TRBV15	many	13	NA	TRBJ1-1	CATSRGVNTEAFF	TGTGCCACCAGCCGGGGAGTGAACACTGAAGCTTTCTTT
TRBV20-1	NA	13	NA	TRBJ2-7	CSIDQSTGSEQYF	TGCAGTATAGACCAATCGACCGGCTCCGAGCAGTACTTC
TRBV3-1	few	14	TRBD2	TRBJ2-3	CASSPGTNKDTQYF	TGTGCCAGCAGCCCCGGGACTAATAAAGATACGCAGTATTTT
TRBV11-3	few	15	TRBD2	TRBJ2-1	CASSAGTSGGNEQFF	TGTGCCAGCAGCGCCGGGACTAGCGGCGGAAATGAGCAGTTCTTC
TRBV5-4	once	16	TRBD2	TRBJ2-5	CASSLGRGVFWETQYF	TGTGCCAGCAGCTTGGGGCGGGGGGTTTTCTGGGAGACCCAGTACTTC